At least ten counts were recorded for the clone carrying this T cell receptor beta chain. Its target is not known. The data belong to a study of T cell repertoires in cytomegalovirus infection. Overall study findings and caveats: People with CMV and the relevant HLA were identified by cumulative public TCR beta family frequency.

J was trimmed by 5 bases and V by 6 bases; bases with no gene match: 9. This CDR3 region has 14 residues. TCRdb itself ran the reads through MiXCR, one entry per CDR3 protein. The sample carries around 450,000 distinct CDR3 sequences, approximately 11% recorded once. This chain uses TRBV12-3 or TRBV12-4 with TRBJ2-7; 8 nucleotides agree with TRBD1. Sequencing was performed on PBMCs. The source of this sequence is a human donor in good health (CMV status not recorded). Some clones in this sample may be carry-over from other donors' samples. The CDR3 loop reads CASRATGAEDEQYF. The CDR3 region has the DNA TGTGCCAGCAGGGCGACAGGGGCGGAGGACGAGCAGTACTTC.